Following are 9 T cell receptor beta chains from one sample sequenced in a study of blood T cell repertoires in COVID-19 (dated by TCRdb to 2018 to 2020). The library came from the immunoSEQ multiplex PCR assay. The immuneACCESS repertoire file appears here via TCRdb, limited to in-frame rearrangements. These files lack a portion of the clones; in checked studies, under half of the deficit traces to unresolved V genes, and the cause of the others is not known. Across this sample there are 250,000 or so clones, with 82% seen only once. The ten largest make up 1.5% to 2% of the sample. The sample consisted of peripheral blood. Receptors originate from a woman over 75 with acute or convalescent COVID-19.

The V call is TRBV18, the J call TRBJ1-1; D remains unclear. Germline V gene sequence: CDR1 KGHSH, CDR2 LQKENI. V lost 3 bases, J lost 6 bases, and 14 bases lay in between. The CDR3 is 14 amino acids. The CDR3 DNA is TGTGCCAGCTCACCCCGGACTGTTTTTCCTGAAGCTTTCTTT. Protein product: CASSPRTVFPEAFF.

The chain couples TRBV3-1 (or the pseudogene TRBV3-2) to TRBJ2-1; 10 bases line up with TRBD2. With V trimmed by 7 bases and J by 4 bases, 7 bases remained unmatched. The CDR3 is 15 amino acids. Per germline, CDR1 LGHDT and CDR2 YNNKEL (reference sequence). CDR3 sequence (DNA): TGTGCCAGCATGCTCGGACTAGCGGCTTACAATGAGCAGTTCTTC. Its protein is CASMLGLAAYNEQFF.

The rearrangement joins TRBV19 to TRBJ1-5, with 8 bases that match TRBD1. CDR3 length: 18 residues. From germline, CDR1 is LNHDA and CDR2 SQIVND (reference sequence). Trimming at V came to 1 base and at J to 6 bases, leaving 14 bases not matched to a gene. This chain's CDR3 is CASSIVRDRIYVGQPQHF. CDR3 bases: TGTGCCAGTAGTATAGTCCGGGACAGGATTTATGTGGGTCAGCCCCAGCATTTT.

The chain joins TRBV7-9 to TRBJ2-1; D might be TRBD2 (6 bases). The CDR3 consists of 15 residues. Germline lookup yields CDR1 SEHNR and CDR2 FQNEAQ (reference sequence). The V and J ends lost 3 bases and 1 base respectively, with 10 bases between them. CDR3 loop: CASSFSLASYNEQFF. Written as DNA, the CDR3 is TGTGCCAGCAGCTTTAGCCTAGCGTCCTACAATGAGCAGTTCTTC.

The chain links TRBV19 to TRBJ1-5, with unresolved D. This CDR3 contains 15 residues. In germline, CDR1 is LNHDA, CDR2 SQIVND (reference sequence). With 3 bases removed from V and 2 bases from J, the gap between germline ends came to 11 bases. This CDR3 reads CASSMAGGGNQPQHF. The CDR3 DNA sequence: TGTGCCAGTAGTATGGCGGGAGGAGGCAATCAGCCCCAGCATTTT.

V gene TRBV5-1 combines with J gene TRBJ2-5; TRBD2 agrees at 7 bases. The germline gives CDR1 SGHRS, CDR2 YFSETQ. The CDR3 length is 17 residues. J was trimmed by 1 base and V by 0 bases; bases with no gene match: 9. CDR3 sequence reads: CASSLAEQGLGQETQYF. The CDR3 nucleotides read TGCGCCAGCAGCTTGGCCGAGCAAGGACTAGGCCAAGAGACCCAGTACTTC.

The chain has TRBV4-1 and TRBJ1-5; 10 bases are shared with TRBD1. Per the germline V gene, CDR1 is MGHRA and CDR2 is YSYEKL. The CDR3 has 15 amino acids. V lost 4 bases to trimming and J lost 4 bases; unmatched junction nucleotides: 4. CDR3 coding DNA: TGCGCCAGCAGCCTACCGGGACAGGGGAATCAGCCCCAGCATTTT. It is translated as CASSLPGQGNQPQHF.

V is TRBV7-9 and J is TRBJ1-2, with 11 bases aligning to TRBD1. The CDR3 has 17 amino acids. The V gene end was trimmed by 1 base and the J gene end by 5 bases; junction bases not matched to a gene: 9. The germline V gene has CDR1 SEHNR and CDR2 FQNEAQ (reference sequence). The CDR3 bases are TGTGCCAGCAGCTTAGGTACCCGGACAGGGGGCGGGTATGGCTACACCTTC. This codes for CASSLGTRTGGGYGYTF.

This rearrangement joins TRBV7-2 to TRBJ2-1; TRBD1 might be the D (5 bases). Germline assignment: CDR1 SGHTA and CDR2 FQGNSA. V was cut by 1 base and J by 12 bases, with 10 bases left in between. The CDR3 is 12 amino acids. CDR3 residues: CASSLEGDRQFF. The CDR3 DNA reads TGTGCCAGCAGCTTAGAGGGTGACAGGCAGTTCTTC.